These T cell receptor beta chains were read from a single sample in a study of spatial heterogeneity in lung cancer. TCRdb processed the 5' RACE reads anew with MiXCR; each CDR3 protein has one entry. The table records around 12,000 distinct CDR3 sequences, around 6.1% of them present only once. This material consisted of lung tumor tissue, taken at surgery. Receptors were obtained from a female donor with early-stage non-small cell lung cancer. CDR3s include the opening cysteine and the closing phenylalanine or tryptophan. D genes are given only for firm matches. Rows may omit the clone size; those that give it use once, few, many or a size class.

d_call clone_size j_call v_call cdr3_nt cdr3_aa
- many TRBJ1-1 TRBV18 TGTGCCAGCTCGCCGACGGGGGGCGAGAGTTGGACTGAAGCTTTCTTT CASSPTGGESWTEAFF
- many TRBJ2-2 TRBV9 TGTGCCAGCAGCGTAGTGGGCGTGAACACCGGGGAGCTGTTTTTT CASSVVGVNTGELFF
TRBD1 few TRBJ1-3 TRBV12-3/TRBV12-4 TGTGCCAGCAGTATGGGCCAGGGGGGGGCCTCTGGAAACACCATATATTTT CASSMGQGGASGNTIYF
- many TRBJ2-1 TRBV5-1 TGCGCCAGCAGCCTATACCCGACGGATGAGCAGTTCTTC CASSLYPTDEQFF
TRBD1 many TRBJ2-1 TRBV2 TGTGCCAGCAATACCTATGGACAGGGGTGGCAGTTCTTC CASNTYGQGWQFF
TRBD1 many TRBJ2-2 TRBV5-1 TGCGCCAGCTGGGACAGGGCTGGGGAGCTGTTTTTT CASWDRAGELFF
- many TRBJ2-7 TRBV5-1 TGCGCCAGCAGCCCTACCCAAGGGTTTATCTACGAGCAGTACTTC CASSPTQGFIYEQYF
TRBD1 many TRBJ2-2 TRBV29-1 TGCAGCGTTTCTCGACAGGGGACCGGGGAGCTGTTTTTT CSVSRQGTGELFF
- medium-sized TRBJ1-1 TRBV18 TGTGCCAGCTCCTTAAGCAACACTGAAGCTTTCTTT CASSLSNTEAFF
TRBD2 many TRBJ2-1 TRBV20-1 TGCAGTGCTAGTCCTAGCGGGGAGTACAATGAGCAGTTCTTC CSASPSGEYNEQFF
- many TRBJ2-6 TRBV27 TGTGCCAGCAGCTTTAGGGGTGGGGCCAACGTCCTGACTTTC CASSFRGGANVLTF
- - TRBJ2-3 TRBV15 TGTGCCTCGTCAAGGGGCCAGGGTCTGCAGACAGATACGCAGTATTTT CASSRGQGLQTDTQYF
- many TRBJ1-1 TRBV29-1 TGCAGCACCCGGCCCCGATTCGGTCGGGACACTGAAGCTTTCTTT CSTRPRFGRDTEAFF
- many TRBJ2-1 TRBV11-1 TGTGCCAGCAGCTTAGCGGCCGCTTACAATGAGCAGTTCTTC CASSLAAAYNEQFF
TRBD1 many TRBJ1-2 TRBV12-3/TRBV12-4 TGTGCCAGCAGCTCAGGACAGGGGGGTTATGGCTACACCTTC CASSSGQGGYGYTF
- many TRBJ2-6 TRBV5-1 TGCGCCAGCAGCTTTGTGCTCTCTGGGGCCAACGTCCTGACTTTC CASSFVLSGANVLTF
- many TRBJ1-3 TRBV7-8 TGTGCCAGCAGCCGAATTAGCGGGGGAAACACCATATATTTT CASSRISGGNTIYF
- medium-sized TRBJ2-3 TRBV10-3 TGTGCCGGGCGAAGCGAGCCCGGCACAGATACGCAGTATTTT CAGRSEPGTDTQYF
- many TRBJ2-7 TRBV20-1 TGCAGTGCCCGATTCACCGGCTACGAGCAGTACTTC CSARFTGYEQYF
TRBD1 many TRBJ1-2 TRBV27 TGTGCCAGCAATCCCCGGGGCAGGGGGCTTGTTGGCTACACCTTC CASNPRGRGLVGYTF
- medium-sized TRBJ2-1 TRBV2 TGTGCCAGCTTTGAGGGCTACAATGAGCAGTTCTTC CASFEGYNEQFF
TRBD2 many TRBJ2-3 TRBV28 TGTGCCAGCAGTTTACCCGGCGGGGGGCTCACAGATACGCAGTATTTT CASSLPGGGLTDTQYF
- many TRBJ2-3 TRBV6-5 TGTGCCAGCAGTTACCCCTTCAGTAGGGGTCGGTATGTGCAGTATTTT CASSYPFSRGRYVQYF
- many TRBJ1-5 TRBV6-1 TGTGCCAGCATAGCCTTTTGGGGTCAGCCCCAGCATTTT CASIAFWGQPQHF
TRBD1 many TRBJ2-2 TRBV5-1 TGCGCCAGCAGCTTCTGGACAGGCCCCGGGGAGCTGTTTTTT CASSFWTGPGELFF
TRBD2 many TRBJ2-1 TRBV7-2 TGTGCCAGCAGCCCAAGCGGGGGGGCAATCCATGAGCAGTTCTTC CASSPSGGAIHEQFF